The clone carrying this T cell receptor beta chain has more than one count but fewer than ten. What it binds is not known. The data are from a study of identical twins. Overall study results and limits: Clonotypes of the beta chain that were abundant in cord blood carried fewer insertions (memory repertoires showed none). Zero-insertion analyses could be partly confounded by invariant MAIT and iNKT cells. The degree of excess twin sharing was weaker in beta out-of-frame sequences.

After removal of 6 bases from V and 4 bases from J, the junction contained 3 bases not matched to a gene. This CDR3 has 14 amino acids. The V gene's germline CDR1 is SGHRS and CDR2 YFSETQ. One entry per CDR3 protein results from TCRdb running MiXCR on the 5' RACE reads. The data hold approximately 490,000 distinct CDR3 sequences, with approximately 20% observed a single time. This sample also belongs to another study, concerning yellow fever vaccine responses in identical twins.

Specimen: CD4+ T cells sorted from blood. This chain connects TRBV5-1 to TRBJ2-1; 11 bases line up with TRBD2. The sequence was obtained from a woman aged 18 to 35 in good health. CDR3 coding DNA: TGCGCCAGCACACTAGCGGGGGTATACAATGAGCAGTTCTTC. It encodes CASTLAGVYNEQFF.